These 20 T cell receptor beta chains came from one sample sequenced in a study of blood T cells in healthy people across ages. Through a sample-barcoded 5' primer and a J-beta primer mix, a second PCR was run for roughly 6 to 11 cycles. TCRdb re-derived calls from the 5' RACE reads in MiXCR, one entry per CDR3 protein. The data show around 800,000 distinct CDR3 sequences, approximately 55% seen once. Sequencing was carried out using blood. The source is a man at least 80 years old in good health.

The V call is TRBV29-1, the J call TRBJ2-3, with 7 bases matching TRBD2. CDR1 SQVTM and CDR2 ANQGSEA come from the germline V gene. This CDR3 is built from 14 residues. The J segment lost 1 base and the V segment lost 1 base, leaving 2 bases of the junction unmatched. CDR3 region: CSVEGGRGTDTQYF. The CDR3 bases are TGCAGCGTTGAAGGCGGGAGAGGCACAGATACGCAGTATTTT.

This chain connects TRBV2 to TRBJ2-1; D is unresolved. Germline loops: CDR1 SNHLY, CDR2 FYNNEI. The CDR3 is 15 residues long. V lost 4 bases, J lost 6 bases, and 16 bases lay in between. CDR3 coding DNA: TGTGCCAGCAGTGTTAATAGCCGGCTAGGCAATGAGCAGTTCTTC. This codes for CASSVNSRLGNEQFF.

The chain links TRBV4-1 to TRBJ2-5, with D maybe TRBD2 (6 bases). Germline V gene sequence: CDR1 MGHRA, CDR2 YSYEKL. V was clipped by 4 bases and J by 11 bases, with 17 bases between them. The CDR3 sequence is 13 residues long. The CDR3 region is CASSPGLGWEQYF. In DNA, the CDR3 is TGCGCCAGCAGCCCGGGACTGGGGTGGGAGCAGTACTTC.

This clonotype was counted only a few times. The V call is TRBV14, the J call TRBJ1-5; possibly TRBD1 for D (5 bases). The germline V and J ends were trimmed by 1 base and 7 bases, with 20 bases remaining between them. This CDR3 is built from 17 residues. Germline V gene sequence: CDR1 SGHDN, CDR2 FVKESK. CDR3 coding DNA: TGTGCCAGCAGCCAAGGCGCGCCAGGGACTACTGGACAGCCCCAGCATTTT. Its protein is CASSQGAPGTTGQPQHF.

The chain uses TRBV28 and TRBJ2-3; 12 positions match TRBD2. With 3 bases clipped from V and 6 bases from J, the junction kept 13 bases outside the gene matches. The germline V gene encodes CDR1 MDHEN and CDR2 SYDVKM. The CDR3 runs to 18 residues. Here the CDR3 DNA reads TGTGCCAGCAGTTTTGGGGGACTAGCGGGCCCGGGTTGGGATACGCAGTATTTT. It specifies CASSFGGLAGPGWDTQYF.

The V call is TRBV7-3, the J call TRBJ2-1, with 8 nucleotides matching TRBD2. The CDR3 runs to 13 residues. Germline V gene lookup returns CDR1 SGHTA and CDR2 FQGTGA. V lost 5 bases, J lost 14 bases, and 11 bases stayed unmatched. CDR3 sequence: CASSPLWTSPKFF. In DNA form, the CDR3 reads TGTGCCAGCAGCCCCCTATGGACTAGCCCTAAGTTCTTC.

This chain links TRBV20-1 with TRBJ1-2; D may be TRBD1 (6 bases). V was shortened by 1 base and J by 2 bases, with 23 bases between the two germline ends. This CDR3 is built from 18 residues. Germline CDR1 is DFQATT and CDR2 is SNEGSKA (reference sequence). This CDR3 is CSARAPGGARNSNYGYTF. CDR3 nucleotides: TGCAGTGCTAGAGCCCCGGGGGGGGCCCGGAACTCGAACTATGGCTACACCTTC.

The rearrangement uses TRBV7-2 and TRBJ2-5; no clear D gene. The V end lost 2 bases, the J end lost 11 bases, and 15 bases lay between the germline ends. The CDR3 extends over 13 amino acids. CDR1 is SGHTA, CDR2 FQGNSA, per germline. The CDR3 DNA follows: TGTGCCAGCAGCTTACAGAGGCGGAATGAGCAGTACTTC. Its translation is CASSLQRRNEQYF.

The chain combines TRBV12-3 or TRBV12-4 with TRBJ1-1; D may be TRBD1 (5 bases). The CDR3 contains 16 residues. The V gene lost 7 bases and the J gene lost 3 bases, with 21 bases spanning the gap. As DNA, the CDR3 is TGTGCCAGCACACAAGGGCTGGCAGGGTTGCACACTGAAGCTTTCTTT. Translating it yields CASTQGLAGLHTEAFF.

V gene TRBV2 combines with J gene TRBJ2-1; 9 nucleotides match TRBD2. Gene TRBJ2-7 matches the end of the DNA better, so the J call may be wrong. Germline assignment: CDR1 SNHLY and CDR2 FYNNEI. This CDR3 comprises 17 residues. Here the CDR3 DNA reads TGTGCCAGCAGTGAAGCGCAAGCGGGGGGCCCCTACAATGAGCAGTACTTC. It encodes CASSEAQAGGPYNEQYF.

The V call is TRBV7-6, the J call TRBJ2-5, with 9 nucleotides matching TRBD2. The J call is doubtful: the DNA matches TRBJ2-7 better. Germline V gene data show CDR1 as SGHVS and CDR2 as FNYEAQ. The CDR3 contains 13 residues. The CDR3 DNA follows: TGTGCGAGCGGGACTAGCCTGTACTACGAGCAGTACTTC. Translation: CASGTSLYYEQYF.

This clonotype occurred once. The CDR3 protein is CASSLDGNSYNEQFF. CDR3 nucleotide sequence: TGTGCCAGCAGCTTAGACGGGAACTCCTACAATGAGCAGTTCTTC. This chain uses TRBV11-3 with TRBJ2-1; a possible D gene is TRBD2 (5 bases). Trimming pared 0 bases from V and 0 bases from J, leaving 6 bases between. This CDR3 has 15 residues. Germline CDR1 reads SGHNT; CDR2 reads YENEEA.

This clonotype is a singleton in its sample. The rearrangement links TRBV2 to TRBJ2-1, with TRBD2 matching 11 bases. There are 15 residues in the CDR3. The germline CDR1 and CDR2 sequences are SNHLY and FYNNEI. J gave up 15 bases and V 2 bases, and 12 bases lay outside the gene matches. The CDR3 loop reads CASSEPLAGGQELFF. The CDR3 region has the DNA TGTGCCAGCAGTGAACCATTAGCGGGAGGGCAGGAACTGTTCTTC.

The chain joins TRBV9 to TRBJ2-3, with 11 bases lining up with TRBD2. This CDR3 has 17 amino acids. The germline gives CDR1 SGDLS, CDR2 YYNGEE. Trimming removed 0 bases from V and 4 bases from J; junction bases left unmatched: 7. The CDR3 loop reads CASSVATSLAGADTQYF. For the CDR3, the DNA is TGTGCCAGCAGCGTAGCTACCTCACTAGCGGGAGCAGATACGCAGTATTTT.

In DNA form, the CDR3 reads TGTGCCACCAGTGATTTGCCCATCAGGACAGGCACTAACGACAATGAGCAGTACTTC. Residues: CATSDLPIRTGTNDNEQYF. The rearrangement joins TRBV24-1 to TRBJ2-5; TRBD1 aligns across 7 bases. After removal of 0 bases from V and 11 bases from J, the junction contained 23 bases not matched to a gene. Germline V gives CDR1 KGHDR, CDR2 SFDVKD. This CDR3 region has 19 residues.

V usage is TRBV12-3 or TRBV12-4 and J usage is TRBJ2-2; 10 bases are shared with TRBD1. The trim removed 5 bases at V and 9 bases at J, leaving 9 bases unmatched. The CDR3 loop spans 15 amino acids. This CDR3 reads CASSETGGAGRELFF. The CDR3, as DNA: TGTGCCAGCAGTGAGACAGGGGGCGCAGGCAGGGAGCTGTTTTTT.

This clonotype was detected only a few times. The genes are TRBV6-6 and TRBJ1-5; TRBD1 is a possible D gene (6 bases). The V end was cut by 6 bases, the J end by 4 bases, with 13 bases between. Germline loops: CDR1 MNHNY, CDR2 SVGAGI (reference sequence). The CDR3 covers 14 residues. Written as DNA, the CDR3 is TGTGCCAGCAGAACGGGGGGCGCGAATCAGCCCCAGCATTTT. It specifies CASRTGGANQPQHF.

This clonotype came up a few times. The chain carries TRBV12-3 or TRBV12-4 and TRBJ2-3; TRBD1 matches at 10 bases. The CDR3 runs 17 residues. V was clipped by 2 bases and J by 14 bases; unmatched bases: 19. CDR3 region: CASSLPYPGTGVRYAYF. CDR3 nucleotides: TGTGCCAGCAGTTTACCCTACCCCGGGACAGGGGTGAGATACGCGTATTTT.

This clonotype was observed a single time. This chain joins TRBV20-1 and TRBJ2-6; D possibly corresponds to TRBD1 (6 bases). The CDR3 has 19 residues. Between the trimmed V and J ends, which lost 0 bases and 0 bases, there was a span of 18 bases. Germline assignment: CDR1 DFQATT and CDR2 SNEGSKA (reference sequence). CDR3 coding DNA: TGCAGTGCTAGAGATGGGATCCGGGACACCGTCTCTGGGGCCAACGTCCTGACTTTC. Protein sequence: CSARDGIRDTVSGANVLTF.

The J gene is TRBJ2-1, the V gene TRBV20-1; 13 bases fit TRBD2. The CDR3 spans 15 residues. The V gene end was trimmed by 6 bases and the J gene end by 12 bases; junction bases not matched to a gene: 14. Germline CDR1 and CDR2: DFQATT and SNEGSKA (reference sequence). The CDR3 sequence is CSADGLAGAGPGQFF. The CDR3 region has the DNA TGCAGTGCCGATGGACTAGCGGGAGCCGGCCCCGGGCAGTTCTTC.